The 4 T cell receptor beta chains reported below all come from one sample, sequenced in a study of Graves' ophthalmopathy and Graves' hyperthyroidism. RNA served as the template for amplifying TCR beta CDR3 regions. The library came from an HTBI-primed first-round RT-PCR and a second-round multiplex PCR. One entry per CDR3 protein results from TCRdb running MiXCR on the multiplex PCR reads. The repertoire includes around 1,200,000 distinct CDR3 sequences, approximately 35% of them detected once, and over 8.5% sits in the top ten. The specimen sequenced was peripheral blood or thyroid tissue (not recorded which). Every receptor here comes from an adult man with Graves' hyperthyroidism.

V is TRBV7-2 and J is TRBJ1-1; possible D gene TRBD1, 5 bases. CDR1 SGHTA and CDR2 FQGNSA come from the germline V gene. This CDR3 comprises 14 residues. Deletions cut 2 bases from V and 4 bases from J, with 11 bases between. The CDR3 nucleotides read TGTGCCAGCAGCTTAAGAAGGGGTATCACTGAAGCTTTCTTT. Its protein is CASSLRRGITEAFF. Filled out from reference TRBV7-2 and TRBJ1-1, the complete variable domain reads GAGVSQSPSNKVTEKGKDVELRCDPISGHTALYWYRQSLGQGLEFLIYFQGNSAPDKSGLPSDRFSAERTGGSVSTLTIQRTQQEDSAVYLCASSLRRGITEAFFGQGTRLTVV.

This clonotype was picked up many times. This chain uses TRBV7-9 with TRBJ2-2; TRBD2 agrees at 11 bases. V lost 1 base, J lost 3 bases, and 7 bases stayed unmatched. The CDR3 contains 18 residues. Per germline, CDR1 SEHNR and CDR2 FQNEAQ (reference sequence). The CDR3 DNA follows: TGTGCCAGCAGCTTAGTGCTAGCGGGAGGAACGGACACCGGGGAGCTGTTTTTT. It is translated as CASSLVLAGGTDTGELFF.

The V call is TRBV12-3 or TRBV12-4, the J call TRBJ1-2, with a weak D call TRBD1 (5 bases). CDR3 length equals 15 residues. Trimming stripped 7 bases from V and 9 bases from J, with 24 bases between. CDR3: CASNSNRDGTISYTF. The CDR3 DNA is TGTGCCAGCAACTCAAACCGGGACGGCACTATCAGCTACACCTTC.

This clonotype came up a few times. The chain links TRBV5-1 to TRBJ1-3, with TRBD1 matching over 8 bases. This CDR3 has 16 residues. The V and J ends lost 0 bases and 2 bases, in that order; junction bases with no gene match: 4. Per germline, CDR1 SGHRS and CDR2 YFSETQ. The CDR3, as DNA: TGCGCCAGCAGCTTGGGACAGGGGATTCCTGGAAACACCATATATTTT. Residues: CASSLGQGIPGNTIYF.